Below are 26 T cell receptor beta chains sequenced from a single sample in a study of T cells in Graves' hyperthyroidism and ophthalmopathy (dated by TCRdb to between 2018 and 2020). To prepare the library, multiplex PCR was applied. Reads for this sample came from an Illumina HiSeq 2000. Amplification of TCR beta CDR3 regions was carried out from RNA transcripts. A first-round RT-PCR of the TCR CDR3 used the HTBI primer set with the Qiagen OneStep RT-PCR kit. Clones were called with MiXCR by TCRdb after fastp trimmed the public reads at Q25, and only in-frame beta chains were retained. Entries that share a CDR3 protein sequence are merged under the most common genes and DNA. Present in this sample are about 400,000 distinct CDR3 sequences, more than 12% of which were seen just once. The ten largest clones represent about 30% of the sample. Sequenced: blood. All receptors come from a woman under 40 with Graves' hyperthyroidism.

This clonotype was detected ten times or more. V usage is TRBV20-1 and J usage is TRBJ2-1, with D possibly TRBD2 on 5 matching bases. The CDR3 spans 15 residues. V lost 6 bases to trimming and J lost 0 bases, with 15 bases between them. In germline, CDR1 is DFQATT, CDR2 SNEGSKA (reference sequence). CDR3 region: CSAHGPRGSYNEQFF. As DNA, the CDR3 is TGCAGTGCCCATGGACCCCGGGGCTCCTACAATGAGCAGTTCTTC.

This rearrangement joins TRBV6-5 to TRBJ1-5; D uncertain. Trimming removed 0 bases at V and 6 bases at J, with 12 bases between. The length of the CDR3 is 15 residues. In germline, CDR1 is MNHEY, CDR2 SVGAGI. Here the CDR3 DNA reads TGTGCCAGCAGTTACTCGAATGAGAGAGGTCAGCCCCAGCATTTT. Translation gives CASSYSNERGQPQHF.

The table lists this clonotype with many counts. The chain carries TRBV18 and TRBJ2-7; 11 nucleotides align to TRBD2. This CDR3 has 15 amino acids. V was clipped by 1 base and J by 6 bases; unmatched bases: 5. Germline assignment: CDR1 KGHSH and CDR2 LQKENI. CDR3 bases: TGTGCCAGCTCACCACTCCTAGCGGGAGGTCTCGAGCAGTACTTC. Translated: CASSPLLAGGLEQYF. Based on the CDR3 plus reference TRBV18 and TRBJ2-7, the full variable domain is NAGVMQNPRHLVRRRGQEARLRCSPMKGHSHVYWYRQLPEEGLKFMVYLQKENIIDESGMPKERFSAEFPKEGPSILRIQQVVRGDSAAYFCASSPLLAGGLEQYFGPGTRLTVT.

This clonotype was detected ten times or more. This sequence joins TRBV2 and TRBJ1-1, with D hard to call. The CDR3 totals 14 residues. Trimming pared 4 bases from V and 1 base from J, leaving 10 bases between. CDR1 is SNHLY and CDR2 is FYNNEI in the germline V gene. CDR3 DNA: TGTGCCAGCAGTGCTAACGTGGGGAACACTGAAGCTTTCTTT. Its protein product is CASSANVGNTEAFF.

At least ten counts were recorded for this clonotype. The V gene is TRBV20-1, the J gene TRBJ2-3; D gene unclear. V lost 5 bases, J lost 5 bases, and 17 bases lay in between. Germline V lookup: CDR1 DFQATT, CDR2 SNEGSKA (reference sequence). This CDR3 comprises 14 residues. This CDR3 is CSAAPPAHVDTQYF. The CDR3 region has the DNA TGCAGTGCTGCCCCGCCAGCCCATGTAGATACGCAGTATTTT.

This clonotype has at least ten counts. The V gene is TRBV7-2, the J gene TRBJ2-5; the D is unclear. Germline assignment: CDR1 SGHTA and CDR2 FQGNSA. This CDR3 is 13 amino acids long. V was cut by 0 bases and J by 2 bases, with 4 bases left in between. The CDR3 loop is CASSLARQETQYF. For the CDR3, the DNA is TGTGCCAGCAGCTTAGCGAGACAAGAGACCCAGTACTTC.

The rearrangement joins TRBV7-2 to TRBJ1-5, with TRBD1 matching over 7 bases. The germline V gene has CDR1 SGHTA and CDR2 FQGNSA. J lost 7 bases, V lost 5 bases, and 5 bases had no gene match. The CDR3 consists of 13 residues. The CDR3 is CASSPDRSQPQHF. The CDR3 nucleotides are TGTGCCAGCAGCCCGGACAGGTCCCAGCCCCAGCATTTT.

This clonotype was counted a few times. The V and J genes are TRBV11-2 and TRBJ2-3, with 10 positions matching TRBD2. Trimming cost V 4 bases and J 1 base; bases outside gene matches: 5. Germline V gives CDR1 SGHAT, CDR2 FQNNGV. This CDR3 is 16 amino acids long. The CDR3 nucleotides read TGTGCCAGCAGCTCAGCGGGAGGGCTGGGCACAGATACGCAGTATTTT. This codes for CASSSAGGLGTDTQYF.

The V call is TRBV6-1, the J call TRBJ2-3; a weak D match, TRBD2 (5 bases). The V and J ends lost 11 bases and 0 bases respectively, with 9 bases between them. The CDR3 length is 12 residues. Germline V gene lookup returns CDR1 MNHNS and CDR2 SASEGT. The CDR3 sequence: CAGRTSTDTQYF. For the CDR3, the DNA is TGTGCCGGCCGGACTAGCACAGATACGCAGTATTTT.

This clonotype was seen a handful of times. The gene calls are TRBV28 and TRBJ1-5; the match to TRBD1 covers 7 bases. Germline V CDR1 and CDR2: MDHEN, SYDVKM. This CDR3 has 15 amino acids. V shed 6 bases and J 4 bases; nucleotides not matched to a gene: 9. The CDR3 here is CASSSMTGMNQPQHF. In DNA, the CDR3 is TGTGCCAGCAGCTCGATGACAGGGATGAATCAGCCCCAGCATTTT.

V is TRBV6-1 and J is TRBJ1-5; a weak D match, TRBD1 (5 bases). V lost 8 bases and J 7 bases, leaving 15 bases between the germline ends. The CDR3 contains 13 residues. Germline assignment: CDR1 MNHNS and CDR2 SASEGT. The CDR3 sequence is CASGWGEGQPQHF. The CDR3 DNA sequence: TGTGCCAGCGGGTGGGGGGAGGGGCAGCCCCAGCATTTT.

This clonotype has more than one count but fewer than ten. This chain joins TRBV27 and TRBJ1-2; the D gene is possibly TRBD1 (6 bases). This CDR3 comprises 15 residues. Germline V CDR1 and CDR2: MNHEY, SMNVEV (reference sequence). V lost 5 bases and J 3 bases, leaving 16 bases between the germline ends. The CDR3 DNA reads as TGTGCCAGCAGTAGAAAGGGGGTTCTAGACTATGGCTACACCTTC. This gives the protein CASSRKGVLDYGYTF.

This clonotype was seen a handful of times. The CDR3: CSVEDRTGLYGYTF. CDR3 DNA: TGCAGCGTTGAAGATCGGACGGGACTCTATGGCTACACCTTC. V usage is TRBV29-1 and J usage is TRBJ1-2; maybe TRBD1 (5 bases). Germline V gene data show CDR1 as SQVTM and CDR2 as ANQGSEA. Between the trimmed V and J ends, which lost 0 bases and 4 bases, there was a span of 12 bases. This CDR3 is built from 14 residues.

The CDR3 region is CASSLTSANTGELFF. The CDR3 DNA reads TGTGCCAGCAGCTTGACTAGCGCGAACACCGGGGAGCTGTTTTTT. This rearrangement joins TRBV5-4 to TRBJ2-2, with 7 positions matching TRBD2. The CDR3 consists of 15 residues. In germline, CDR1 is SGHNT, CDR2 YYREEE (reference sequence). V lost 1 base to trimming and J lost 0 bases; unmatched junction nucleotides: 0.

The chain is built from TRBV15 and TRBJ2-1; TRBD2 aligns across 15 bases. This CDR3 has 16 residues. The J segment lost 8 bases and the V segment lost 4 bases, leaving 6 bases of the junction unmatched. Per germline, CDR1 LNHNV and CDR2 YYDKDF (reference sequence). DNA of the CDR3: TGTGCCACCAGCACTTCTGGGACTAGCGGGAGGCATGAGCAGTTCTTC. Translation gives CATSTSGTSGRHEQFF.

This clonotype occurred many times. The gene calls are TRBV12-3 or TRBV12-4 and TRBJ2-2, with 8 bases fitting TRBD1. This CDR3 contains 15 residues. Unmatched junction bases numbered 10, after V lost 7 bases and J lost 6 bases. DNA of the CDR3: TGTGCCAGCAAATCGTTCCAGGGGGCTGCCGGGGAGCTGTTTTTT. This codes for CASKSFQGAAGELFF.

This clonotype has a count of ten or more. The chain carries TRBV11-2 and TRBJ2-7; D is unclear. With 4 bases removed from V and 4 bases from J, the gap between germline ends came to 8 bases. The CDR3 consists of 12 residues. CDR1 SGHAT and CDR2 FQNNGV come from the germline V gene. CDR3 DNA: TGTGCCAGCAGCTCTAGGGATTACGAGCAGTACTTC. Translated: CASSSRDYEQYF.

The chain links TRBV5-1 to TRBJ2-5; 8 nucleotides match TRBD1. The ends lost 0 bases at V and 1 base at J; junction bases unmatched: 5. The CDR3 is 16 amino acids. In germline, CDR1 is SGHRS, CDR2 YFSETQ. CDR3 amino acids: CASSLATGVLQETQYF. The CDR3 DNA follows: TGCGCCAGCAGCTTGGCGACAGGGGTCCTCCAAGAGACCCAGTACTTC. Complete variable domain (other parts from reference TRBV5-1 and TRBJ2-5): KAGVTQTPRYLIKTRGQQVTLSCSPISGHRSVSWYQQTPGQGLQFLFEYFSETQRNKGNFPGRFSGRQFSNSRSEMNVSTLELGDSALYLCASSLATGVLQETQYFGPGTRLLVL.

The table lists this clonotype with a few counts. The chain recombines TRBV18 with TRBJ2-3; 10 bases are a match to TRBD1. This CDR3 has 16 residues. CDR1 is KGHSH, CDR2 LQKENI, per germline. The V and J ends lost 2 bases and 9 bases, in that order; junction bases with no gene match: 11. CDR3: CASSPSQGQGGRTQYF. As DNA, the CDR3 is TGTGCCAGCTCACCATCACAAGGACAGGGGGGCCGCACGCAGTATTTT.

The rearrangement joins TRBV20-1 to TRBJ2-7; D is unclear. V dropped 4 bases and J dropped 2 bases, with 9 bases sitting between them. CDR1 and CDR2 (germline): DFQATT, SNEGSKA (reference sequence). This CDR3 is built from 12 residues. CDR3 sequence: CSAIRQTYEQYF. The CDR3 DNA reads as TGCAGTGCTATCAGGCAGACCTACGAGCAGTACTTC.

The V call is TRBV28, the J call TRBJ2-7, with 9 bases aligning to TRBD1. Germline V CDR1 and CDR2: MDHEN, SYDVKM. V lost 6 bases and J lost 5; bases outside the gene matches: 8. CDR3 length equals 14 residues. The chain's CDR3 is CASSSRDREDEQYF. The CDR3 DNA follows: TGTGCCAGCAGCTCAAGGGACAGGGAGGACGAGCAGTACTTC.

The table lists this clonotype with a few counts. The V gene is TRBV18, the J gene TRBJ2-7; D ambiguous. V was clipped by 3 bases and J by 0 bases, with 6 bases between them. The CDR3 totals 13 residues. Per the germline V gene, CDR1 is KGHSH and CDR2 is LQKENI. The DNA of the CDR3 is TGTGCCAGCTCACCGGAGAGCTCCTACGAGCAGTACTTC. This sequence encodes CASSPESSYEQYF.

V is TRBV7-4 and J is TRBJ1-5; 10 bases align to TRBD1. Germline-derived CDR1 and CDR2 are SGHVT and SQSDAQ. V shed 7 bases, J shed 5 bases, and the junction held 17 bases outside the gene matches. This CDR3 contains 18 residues. CDR3 DNA: TGTGCCAGCACCAAGACCCCCGACGGGACAGGGGTCTATCAGCCCCAGCATTTT. It translates to CASTKTPDGTGVYQPQHF.

The chain carries TRBV7-2 and TRBJ2-4, with D perhaps matching TRBD2 (5 bases). CDR1 and CDR2 (germline): SGHTA, FQGNSA. Trimming removed 5 bases from V and 8 bases from J, with 13 bases in between. This CDR3 region has 13 residues. The CDR3 DNA is TGTGCCAGCAGCAGCCTACTAGTGGACATTCAGTACTTC. Translated: CASSSLLVDIQYF. Full variable domain (outside the CDR3, taken from reference TRBV7-2 and TRBJ2-4): GAGVSQSPSNKVTEKGKDVELRCDPISGHTALYWYRQSLGQGLEFLIYFQGNSAPDKSGLPSDRFSAERTGGSVSTLTIQRTQQEDSAVYLCASSSLLVDIQYFGAGTRLSVL.

This clonotype has at least ten counts. This chain connects TRBV11-1 to TRBJ2-5; 9 nucleotides line up with TRBD2. V shed 0 bases and J 12 bases; nucleotides not matched to a gene: 2. The CDR3 is 12 residues long. CDR1 and CDR2 from the germline V gene are SGHAT and FQDESV (reference sequence). The CDR3 DNA reads TGTGCCAGCAGCTTAGCGGCGGGAGGGAAGTACTTC. It is translated as CASSLAAGGKYF.

This clonotype was picked up a small number of times. The chain links TRBV15 to TRBJ2-7, with 11 bases aligning to TRBD1. Looked up from germline, CDR1 is LNHNV and CDR2 is YYDKDF (reference sequence). The V gene end was trimmed by 8 bases and the J gene end by 5 bases; junction bases not matched to a gene: 5. The CDR3 length is 13 residues. The CDR3 sequence is CATLGQGVHEQYF. DNA of the CDR3: TGTGCCACCCTGGGACAGGGGGTGCACGAGCAGTACTTC.